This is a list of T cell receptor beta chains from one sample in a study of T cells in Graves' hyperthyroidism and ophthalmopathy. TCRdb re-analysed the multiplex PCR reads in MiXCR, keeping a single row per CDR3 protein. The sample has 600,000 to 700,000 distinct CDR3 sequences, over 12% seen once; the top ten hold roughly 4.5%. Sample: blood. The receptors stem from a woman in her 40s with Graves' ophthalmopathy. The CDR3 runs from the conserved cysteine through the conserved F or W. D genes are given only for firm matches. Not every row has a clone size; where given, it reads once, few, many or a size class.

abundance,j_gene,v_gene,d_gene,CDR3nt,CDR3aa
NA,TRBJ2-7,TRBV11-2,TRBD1,TGTGCCAGCAGCTTTGGTGAATGGAGAGGGGGCGGGGAGCAGTACTTC,CASSFGEWRGGGEQYF
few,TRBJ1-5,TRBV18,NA,TGTGCCAGCTCACCCACGTTTTTGGATAGCAATCAGCCCCAGCATTTT,CASSPTFLDSNQPQHF
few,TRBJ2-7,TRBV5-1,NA,TGCGCCAGCAGCTCGGAGGGAGGTGACTACGAGCAGTACTTC,CASSSEGGDYEQYF
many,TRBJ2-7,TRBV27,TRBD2,TGTGCCAGCAGGAACGACCTAGCGGGAGCCCTCGAGCAGTACTTC,CASRNDLAGALEQYF
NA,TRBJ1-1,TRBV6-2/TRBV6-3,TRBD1,TGTGCCAGCAGATCGCCGGGACAGCCTGACACTGAAGCTTTCTTT,CASRSPGQPDTEAFF
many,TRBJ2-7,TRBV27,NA,TGTGCCAGCAGTTTATCGTGGGGCGGGGACTACGAGCAGTACTTC,CASSLSWGGDYEQYF
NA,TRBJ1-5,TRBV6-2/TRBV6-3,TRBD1,TGTGCCAGCAGTCAAACAGGGGGCTCAAATCAGCCCCAGCATTTT,CASSQTGGSNQPQHF
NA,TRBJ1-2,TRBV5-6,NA,TGTGCCAGCAGCTTGGACGACAGAAACTATGGCTACACCTTC,CASSLDDRNYGYTF
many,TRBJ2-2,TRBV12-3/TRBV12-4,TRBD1,TGTGCCAGCAGCGACAGGGGTGGCACCGGGGAGCTGTTTTTT,CASSDRGGTGELFF
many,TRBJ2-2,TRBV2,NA,TGTGCCAGCAGTGTGGGGAGGAACACCGGGGAGCTGTTTTTT,CASSVGRNTGELFF
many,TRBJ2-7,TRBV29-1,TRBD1,TGCAGCGTTGAACTAACAGGGGGCACCGAGCAGTACTTC,CSVELTGGTEQYF
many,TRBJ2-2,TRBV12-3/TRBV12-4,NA,TGTGCCAGCAGCTTTAACACCGGGGAGCTGTTTTTT,CASSFNTGELFF
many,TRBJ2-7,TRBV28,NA,TGTGCCAGCAGTGTTTCCACCGGGGGCGGCCACGAGCAGTACTTC,CASSVSTGGGHEQYF
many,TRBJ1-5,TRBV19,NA,TGTGCCAGTAGTGGGGCAGGGGTTGTCAATCAGCCCCAGCATTTT,CASSGAGVVNQPQHF
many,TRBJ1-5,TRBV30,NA,TGTGCCTGGGCAGAACACAATCAGCCCCAGCATTTT,CAWAEHNQPQHF
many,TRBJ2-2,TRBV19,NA,TGTGCCAGTACTAGGGGTGTCTACACCGGGGAGCTGTTTTTT,CASTRGVYTGELFF
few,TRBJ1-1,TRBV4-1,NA,TGCGCCAGCAGCCAACCCACCTTGAACACTGAAGCTTTCTTT,CASSQPTLNTEAFF
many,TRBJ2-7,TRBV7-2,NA,TGTGCCAGCAGCTTTACCGGGGAGCAGTACTTC,CASSFTGEQYF
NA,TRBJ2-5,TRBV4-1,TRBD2,TGCGCCAGCAGCCAAGGTCCGCCGGGACTAGCGGGGCTCCAAGAGACCCAGTACTTC,CASSQGPPGLAGLQETQYF
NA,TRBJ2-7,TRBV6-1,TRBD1,TGTGCCAGCAACCCCGGGACAGGTTTGGCCTACGAGCAGTACTTC,CASNPGTGLAYEQYF
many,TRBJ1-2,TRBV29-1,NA,TGCAGCGTTGATCCAGGCTACTATGGCTACACCTTC,CSVDPGYYGYTF
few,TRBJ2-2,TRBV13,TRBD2,TGTGCCAGCAGCTGGGGACTAGCGGGAGAGAGGAAGACCGGGGAGCTGTTTTTT,CASSWGLAGERKTGELFF
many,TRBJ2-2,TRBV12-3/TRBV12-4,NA,TGTGCCAGCAGTTTTTATCCGTCGGGGGCGACCGGGGAGCTGTTTTTT,CASSFYPSGATGELFF
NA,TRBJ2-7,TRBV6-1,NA,TGTGCCAGCAGCGGAGCGCTCACCTACTTC,CASSGALTYF
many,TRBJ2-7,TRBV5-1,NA,TGCGCCAGCAGCCCCCGGGACGGTACCTACGAGCAGTACTTC,CASSPRDGTYEQYF
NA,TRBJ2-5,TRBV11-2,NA,TGTGCCAGCAGCTTATGGGGGCTTGAAGAGACCCAGTACTTC,CASSLWGLEETQYF
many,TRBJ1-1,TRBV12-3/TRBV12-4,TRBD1,TGTGCCAGCAGTAAGGACAGGGTGAACACTGAAGCTTTCTTT,CASSKDRVNTEAFF
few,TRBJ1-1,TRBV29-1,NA,TGCAGCGTTGATTTCTGGGGGAAGGGAGGGGGTTATGACACTGAAGCTTTCTTT,CSVDFWGKGGGYDTEAFF
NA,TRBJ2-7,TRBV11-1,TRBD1,TGTGCCAGCAGCTTTTATGGTTATGGGACAGGGTCGGACGAGCAGTACTTC,CASSFYGYGTGSDEQYF
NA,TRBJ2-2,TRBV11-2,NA,TGTGCCAGCAGCCGCGAGCCCCTGACAGGATCCACCGGGGAGCTGTTTTTT,CASSREPLTGSTGELFF
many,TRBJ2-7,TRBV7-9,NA,TGTGCCAGCAGCCCTTCGATGCAGCACGAGCAGTACTTC,CASSPSMQHEQYF
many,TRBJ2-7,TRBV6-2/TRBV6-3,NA,TGTGCCAGCAGTTACTCCCGCGGACAGATATACGAGCAGTACTTC,CASSYSRGQIYEQYF
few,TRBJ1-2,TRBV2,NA,TGTGCCAGCGTGAGGGAGGGGAACTATGGCTACACCTTC,CASVREGNYGYTF
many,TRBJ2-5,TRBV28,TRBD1,TGTGCCAGCAGTACAGGGGGCGAGGAGACCCAGTACTTC,CASSTGGEETQYF
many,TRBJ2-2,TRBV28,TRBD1,TGTGCCAGCACCAACAGGGACAGGGGCTTAATCGGGGAGCTGTTTTTT,CASTNRDRGLIGELFF
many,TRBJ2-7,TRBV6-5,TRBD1,TGTGCCAGCAGTTACGACAGGGGGTCCTCCTACGAGCAGTACTTC,CASSYDRGSSYEQYF
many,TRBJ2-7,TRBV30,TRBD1,TGTGCCTGGAGTGTAGACAGGGACAACGAGCAGTACTTC,CAWSVDRDNEQYF
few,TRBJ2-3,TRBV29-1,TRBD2,TGCAGCGCCGCACGCGGGAGGGCAGATACGCAGTATTTT,CSAARGRADTQYF
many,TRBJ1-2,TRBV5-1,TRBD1,TGTGCCAGCAGTCCAGGGACAGGGGATTATGGCTACACCTTC,CASSPGTGDYGYTF
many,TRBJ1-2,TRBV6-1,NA,TGTGCCAGCAGTGAAGCTCGACAGGACCAACAAGGAACCTTC,CASSEARQDQQGTF
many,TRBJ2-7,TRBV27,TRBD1,TGTGCCAGCAGTATAGACAGGGTAGAGGAGGAGTACTTC,CASSIDRVEEEYF
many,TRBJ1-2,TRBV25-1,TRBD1,TGTGCCAGCAGTGCCACACCTCCGGGACAGGGGAATGGCTACACCTTC,CASSATPPGQGNGYTF
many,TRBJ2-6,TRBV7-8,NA,TGTGCCAGCAACCTACTAGGCGCTGGGGCCAACGTCCTGACTTTC,CASNLLGAGANVLTF
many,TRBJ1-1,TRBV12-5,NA,TGTGCTAGTGGTATCGGACAGCCCAACACTGAAGCTTTCTTT,CASGIGQPNTEAFF
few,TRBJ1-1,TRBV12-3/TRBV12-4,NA,TGTGCCAGCAGTCCCGGGAGGGGTTTGACTGAAGCTTTCTTT,CASSPGRGLTEAFF
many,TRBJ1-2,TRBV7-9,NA,TGTGCCAGCAGCTTAGTCTCCGGGAACGGCTACACCTTC,CASSLVSGNGYTF
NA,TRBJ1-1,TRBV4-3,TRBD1,TGCGCCAGCAGGCGAGAGGACAGGCTGCCGCACACTGAAGCTTTCTTT,CASRREDRLPHTEAFF
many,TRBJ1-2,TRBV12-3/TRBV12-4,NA,TGTGCCAGCAGTTTATCCTTAGACAGAGGAGGCTACACCTTC,CASSLSLDRGGYTF
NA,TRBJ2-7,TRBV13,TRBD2,TGTGCCAGCGGCCAAACTCCCCCGGGACTAGCGGGCGCCGCAAGCTCCTACGAGCAGTACTTC,CASGQTPPGLAGAASSYEQYF
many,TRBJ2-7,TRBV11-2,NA,TGTGCCAGCAGCTTCCCCGGCGAGCAGTACTTC,CASSFPGEQYF
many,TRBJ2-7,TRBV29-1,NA,TGCAGCGTTGCTGGCGGCGGATTCTACGAGCAGTACTTC,CSVAGGGFYEQYF
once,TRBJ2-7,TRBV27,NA,TGTGCCAGCAGTAGAGACAGGACTTGGCTCGAGCAGTACTTC,CASSRDRTWLEQYF
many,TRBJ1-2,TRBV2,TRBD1,TGTGCCAGCAGGGCATCAGGGGGAATTCTCTATGGCTACACCTTC,CASRASGGILYGYTF
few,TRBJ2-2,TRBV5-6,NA,TGTGCCAGCAGCCCGGTTCACAGGCAGACCGGGGAGCTGTTTTTT,CASSPVHRQTGELFF
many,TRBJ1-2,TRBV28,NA,TGTGCCAGCAGCCCGCCGGGACCGCCGGGCTATGGCTACACCTTC,CASSPPGPPGYGYTF